This is a list of T cell receptor beta chains from one sample in a study of blood T cell repertoires in COVID-19. Profiling relied on immunoSEQ multiplex PCR, and the TCRdb table lists in-frame clones only, not all of them. The sample includes 200,000 or so clones, roughly 80% of them seen just once. The material sequenced was PBMCs or T cells enriched from blood (not recorded which). The receptors were sampled from a man in his forties who had recovered from COVID-19. Both conserved end residues are part of each CDR3. A D gene is named only where the DNA matches it firmly. A clone size is listed for some rows: how often the clone was seen (once, few, many), or a class if it is expanded.

>TRBJ1-6|15|.|.|TRBV7-2
TGTGCCAGCAGCTTCAGCGGCGCGGATAATTCACCCCTCCACTTT
CASSFSGADNSPLHF
>TRBJ1-3|13|.|.|TRBV4-3
TGCGCCAGCAGCGCGGGGGCTGGAAACACCATATATTTT
CASSAGAGNTIYF
>TRBJ2-2|15|.|TRBD1|TRBV10-3
TGTGCCATCAGCCGATCGGGACAGGGAACCGGGGAGCTGTTTTTT
CAISRSGQGTGELFF
>TRBJ1-2|12|.|.|TRBV18
TGTGCCAGCTCGGGGGAGGACTATGGCTACACCTTC
CASSGEDYGYTF
>TRBJ1-2|17|few|.|TRBV10-2
TGCGCCAGCAGGAAACATACTAAGACACCTGAAGGGGATGGCTACACCTTC
CASRKHTKTPEGDGYTF
>TRBJ1-1|13|.|.|TRBV4-1
TGCGCCAGCAGCCAAGAGGTCCCTACCCGGGCTTTCTTT
CASSQEVPTRAFF
>TRBJ2-2|15|.|.|TRBV4-2
TGTGCCAGCAGCCAAGCTTCAGGGTGGTCCGGGGAGCTGTTTTTT
CASSQASGWSGELFF
>TRBJ2-2|13|.|TRBD1|TRBV2
TGTGCCAGCAGTGAAGGGGGACAGGGGGCGGTGTTTTTT
CASSEGGQGAVFF
>TRBJ2-3|15|.|TRBD2|TRBV10-3
TGTGCCATCAAGGCTAGCGGGGGGATCACAGATACGCAGTATTTT
CAIKASGGITDTQYF
>TRBJ2-6|16|.|.|TRBV4-2
TGTGCCAGCAGCCAAGAACAGGGCTCTGGGGCCAACGTCCTGACTTTC
CASSQEQGSGANVLTF
>TRBJ1-2|12|few|TRBD1|TRBV5-4
TGTGCCAGCACCCAGGGGACAGGATCCTACACCTTC
CASTQGTGSYTF
>TRBJ2-5|16|.|TRBD2|TRBV19
TGTGCCAGTAGACGCACTAGCGGGGGGCCGTGGGAGACCCAGTACTTC
CASRRTSGGPWETQYF
>TRBJ1-4|14|.|.|TRBV5-1
TGCGCCAGCAGCTTCGGCGGTTCCGGTGAAAAACTGTTTTTT
CASSFGGSGEKLFF
>TRBJ1-2|16|.|TRBD1|TRBV28
TGTGCCAGCAGCCGGGACAGGGGGCAATCTAACTATGGCTACACCTTC
CASSRDRGQSNYGYTF
>TRBJ1-1|13|.|.|TRBV12-3/TRBV12-4
TGTGCCAGCAGACCACAGGGTGACACTGAAGCTTTCTTT
CASRPQGDTEAFF
>TRBJ1-2|16|.|TRBD1|TRBV6-2/TRBV6-3
TGTGCCAGCAGTCTCTCCTCCGACAGGGTCGTCTATGGCTACACCTTC
CASSLSSDRVVYGYTF
>TRBJ2-1|15|few|TRBD2|TRBV20-1
TGCAGTGCTAGTATGTCTAGCGGGGGGGCGGATGAGCAGTTCTTC
CSASMSSGGADEQFF
>TRBJ1-2|13|.|TRBD1|TRBV12-3/TRBV12-4
TGTGCCAGCAGTATTGACAGGGATTATGGCTACACCTTC
CASSIDRDYGYTF
>TRBJ2-7|16|.|TRBD1|TRBV5-1
TGCGCCAGCAGCATGTTTGGGACAGGGGGTTCCTACGAGCAGTACTTC
CASSMFGTGGSYEQYF
>TRBJ1-4|15|.|TRBD1|TRBV19
TGTGCCAGTTCAATTGGGACAGGGACTAATGAAAAACTGTTTTTT
CASSIGTGTNEKLFF
>TRBJ1-1|16|.|.|TRBV28
TGTGCCAGCAGTTTTCCGGGGGGCCGGGGCCTCACTGAAGCTTTCTTT
CASSFPGGRGLTEAFF
>TRBJ1-4|19|.|TRBD1|TRBV7-4
TGTGCCAGCAGCTTCGAACCGGGACAGGGTGAAGGTGGGGTTGAAAAACTGTTTTTT
CASSFEPGQGEGGVEKLFF
>TRBJ2-1|16|.|TRBD2|TRBV11-2
TGTGCCAGCAGCCCGCGACTAGCGGGGATCTACAATGAGCAGTTCTTC
CASSPRLAGIYNEQFF
>TRBJ2-7|16|.|TRBD1|TRBV5-8
TGTGCCAGCAGCGTTCAACAGGGGGCGAGGGTCTACGAGCAGTACTTC
CASSVQQGARVYEQYF
>TRBJ1-2|14|.|.|TRBV6-5
TGTGCCACCTCCGCGGACAATGCTAACTATGGCTACACCTTC
CATSADNANYGYTF
>TRBJ1-1|15|.|TRBD1|TRBV5-4
TGTGCCAGCGCTGGGGACGGGACAGGGCAGGGTGAAGCTTTCTTT
CASAGDGTGQGEAFF
>TRBJ2-7|14|.|TRBD1|TRBV7-2
TGTGCCAGCAGCTTCCACAGGGGTTCCTACGAGCAGTACTTC
CASSFHRGSYEQYF
>TRBJ2-3|18|.|TRBD1|TRBV9
TGTGCCAGCAGCGCCTTGCCTACATCAGGGGGAGGCACAGATACGCAGTATTTT
CASSALPTSGGGTDTQYF
>TRBJ2-5|15|once|TRBD2|TRBV11-2
TGTGCCAGCAGCCTGGGGGGGGTCATCCAAGAGACCCAGTACTTC
CASSLGGVIQETQYF
>TRBJ1-2|17|.|.|TRBV4-3
TGCGCCAGCAGCCAAGATGTCGCCCAGGGGCAAAGATATGGCTACACCTTC
CASSQDVAQGQRYGYTF
>TRBJ1-1|13|.|.|TRBV25-1
TGTGCCAGCAGTGAGCGGGACGCCAATGAAGCTTTCTTT
CASSERDANEAFF
>TRBJ1-1|15|.|.|TRBV3-1/TRBV3-2
TGTGCCAGCAGCCAAGCTGACAGGAAAGGAACTGAAGCTTTCTTT
CASSQADRKGTEAFF
>TRBJ1-1|16|.|TRBD1|TRBV5-1
TGCGCCAGCAGCCAAGGGACAGGGAATATTTACACTGAAGCTTTCTTT
CASSQGTGNIYTEAFF
>TRBJ1-1|14|.|.|TRBV5-1
TGCGCCAGCAGCTTGGTTGAGGTGAACACTGAAGCTTTCTTT
CASSLVEVNTEAFF
>TRBJ2-5|15|.|TRBD2|TRBV5-1
TGCGCCAGCAGCTTGGCAGCGGGGGGACGGGAGACCCAGTACTTC
CASSLAAGGRETQYF
>TRBJ1-5|15|once|TRBD1|TRBV2
TGTGCCAGCAGTGACAGGACAGGGGGGAATCAGCCCCAGCATTTT
CASSDRTGGNQPQHF
>TRBJ2-6|17|.|TRBD1|TRBV5-1
TGCGCCAGCAGCCCCCGGGACAGACCCTCTGGGGCCAACGTCCTGACTTTC
CASSPRDRPSGANVLTF